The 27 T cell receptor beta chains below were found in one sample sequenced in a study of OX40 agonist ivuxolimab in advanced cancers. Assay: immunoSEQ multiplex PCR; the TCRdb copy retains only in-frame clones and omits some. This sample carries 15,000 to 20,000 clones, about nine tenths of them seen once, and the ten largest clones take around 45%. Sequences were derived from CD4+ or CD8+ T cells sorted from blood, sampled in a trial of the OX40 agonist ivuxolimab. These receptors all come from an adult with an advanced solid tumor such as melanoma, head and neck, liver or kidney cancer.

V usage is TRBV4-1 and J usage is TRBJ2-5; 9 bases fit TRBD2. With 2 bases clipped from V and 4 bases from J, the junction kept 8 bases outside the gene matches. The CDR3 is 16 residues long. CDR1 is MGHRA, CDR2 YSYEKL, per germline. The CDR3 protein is CASSQWREGLSETQYF. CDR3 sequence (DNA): TGCGCCAGCAGCCAATGGCGGGAGGGCCTGTCAGAGACCCAGTACTTC.

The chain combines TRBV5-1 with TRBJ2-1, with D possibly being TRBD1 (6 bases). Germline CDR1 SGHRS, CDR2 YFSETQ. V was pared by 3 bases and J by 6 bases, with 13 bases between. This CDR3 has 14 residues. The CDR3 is CASSSAGQPNEQFF. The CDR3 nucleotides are TGCGCCAGCAGCTCCGCAGGACAGCCCAATGAGCAGTTCTTC.

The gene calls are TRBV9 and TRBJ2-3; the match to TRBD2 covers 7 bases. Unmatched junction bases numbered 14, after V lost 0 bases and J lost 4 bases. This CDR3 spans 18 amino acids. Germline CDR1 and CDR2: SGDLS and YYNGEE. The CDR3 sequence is CASSVGGGGSVRPDTQYF. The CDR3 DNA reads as TGTGCCAGCAGCGTAGGAGGTGGCGGGAGTGTCAGGCCAGATACGCAGTATTTT.

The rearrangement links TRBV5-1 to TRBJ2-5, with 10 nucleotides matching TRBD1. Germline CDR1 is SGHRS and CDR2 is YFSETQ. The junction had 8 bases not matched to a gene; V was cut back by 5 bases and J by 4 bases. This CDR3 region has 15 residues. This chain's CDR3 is CASRLVTGGIETQYF. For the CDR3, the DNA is TGCGCCAGCAGGCTGGTGACAGGGGGCATAGAGACCCAGTACTTC.

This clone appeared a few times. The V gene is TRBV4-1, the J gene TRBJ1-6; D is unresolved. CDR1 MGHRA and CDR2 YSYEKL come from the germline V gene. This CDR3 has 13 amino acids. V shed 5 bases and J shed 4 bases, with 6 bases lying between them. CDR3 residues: CASSYSYNSPLHF. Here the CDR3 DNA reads TGCGCCAGCAGCTACTCTTATAATTCACCCCTCCACTTT.

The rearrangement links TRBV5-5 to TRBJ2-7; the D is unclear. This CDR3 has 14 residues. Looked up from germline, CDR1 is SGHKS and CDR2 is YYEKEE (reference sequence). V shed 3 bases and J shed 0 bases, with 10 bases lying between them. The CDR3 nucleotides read TGTGCCAGCAGCTGGGTGGCGGACTCCTACGAGCAGTACTTC. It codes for CASSWVADSYEQYF.

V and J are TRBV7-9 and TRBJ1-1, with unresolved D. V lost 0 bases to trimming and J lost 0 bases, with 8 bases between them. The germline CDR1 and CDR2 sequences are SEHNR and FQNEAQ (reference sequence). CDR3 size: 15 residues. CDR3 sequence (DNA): TGTGCCAGCAGCTTAGCCCCACCTTTGAACACTGAAGCTTTCTTT. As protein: CASSLAPPLNTEAFF.

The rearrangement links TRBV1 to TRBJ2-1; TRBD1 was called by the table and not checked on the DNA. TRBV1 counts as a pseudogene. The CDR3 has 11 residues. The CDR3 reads CTSSQDSVQFF. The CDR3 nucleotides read TGCACCAGCAGCCAAGATTCAGTGCAGTTCTTC.

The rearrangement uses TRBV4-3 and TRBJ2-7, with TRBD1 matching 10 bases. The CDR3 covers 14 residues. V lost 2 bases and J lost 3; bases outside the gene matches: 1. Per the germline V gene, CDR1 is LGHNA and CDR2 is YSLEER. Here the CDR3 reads CASSQRTGGYEQYF. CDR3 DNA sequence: TGCGCCAGCAGCCAAAGGACAGGGGGCTACGAGCAGTACTTC.

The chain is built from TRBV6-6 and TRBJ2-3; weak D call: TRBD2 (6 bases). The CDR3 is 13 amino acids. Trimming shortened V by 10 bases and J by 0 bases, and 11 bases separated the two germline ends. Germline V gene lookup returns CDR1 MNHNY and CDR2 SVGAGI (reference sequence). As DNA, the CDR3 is TGTGCCATCCCCAGCGGGAGCACAGATACGCAGTATTTT. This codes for CAIPSGSTDTQYF.

DNA for the CDR3: TGTGCCATTCCGGGAGGGCGGCTGAACACCGGGGAGCTGTTTTTT. Residues: CAIPGGRLNTGELFF. V gene TRBV7-8 combines with J gene TRBJ2-2, with TRBD2 identical over 8 bases. With V trimmed by 10 bases and J by 1 base, 8 bases remained unmatched. The germline CDR1 and CDR2 sequences are SGHVS and FQNEAQ. CDR3 size: 15 residues.

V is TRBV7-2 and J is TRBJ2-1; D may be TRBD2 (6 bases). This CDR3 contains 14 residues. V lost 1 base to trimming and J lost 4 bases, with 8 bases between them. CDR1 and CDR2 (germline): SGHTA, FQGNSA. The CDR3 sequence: CASSLVGGYNEQFF. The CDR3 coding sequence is TGTGCCAGCAGCTTAGTGGGGGGATACAATGAGCAGTTCTTC.

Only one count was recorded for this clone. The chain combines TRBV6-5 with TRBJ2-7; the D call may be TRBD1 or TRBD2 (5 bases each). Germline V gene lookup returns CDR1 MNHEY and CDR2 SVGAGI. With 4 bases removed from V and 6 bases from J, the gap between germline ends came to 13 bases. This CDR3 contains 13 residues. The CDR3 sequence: CASSSGGRSEQYF. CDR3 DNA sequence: TGTGCCAGCAGTTCTGGGGGACGGTCCGAGCAGTACTTC.

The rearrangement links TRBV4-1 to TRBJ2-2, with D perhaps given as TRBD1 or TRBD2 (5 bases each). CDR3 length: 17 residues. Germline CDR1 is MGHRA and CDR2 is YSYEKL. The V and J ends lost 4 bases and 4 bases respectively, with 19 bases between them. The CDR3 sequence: CASSPRLGPEVTGELFF. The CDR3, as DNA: TGCGCCAGCAGCCCCCGTTTGGGGCCGGAGGTCACCGGGGAGCTGTTTTTT.

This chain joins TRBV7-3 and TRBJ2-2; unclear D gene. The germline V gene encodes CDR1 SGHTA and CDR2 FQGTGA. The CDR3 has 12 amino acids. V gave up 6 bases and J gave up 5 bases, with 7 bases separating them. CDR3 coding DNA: TGTGCCAGCAGGGTGGGGACCGGGGAGCTGTTTTTT. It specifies CASRVGTGELFF.

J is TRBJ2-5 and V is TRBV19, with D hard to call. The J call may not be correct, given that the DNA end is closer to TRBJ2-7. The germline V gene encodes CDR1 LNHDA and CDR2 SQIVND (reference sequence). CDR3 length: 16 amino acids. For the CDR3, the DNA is TGTGCCAGTAGTATATCCGACACCTCCGCCCCCCACGAGCAGTACTTC. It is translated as CASSISDTSAPHEQYF.

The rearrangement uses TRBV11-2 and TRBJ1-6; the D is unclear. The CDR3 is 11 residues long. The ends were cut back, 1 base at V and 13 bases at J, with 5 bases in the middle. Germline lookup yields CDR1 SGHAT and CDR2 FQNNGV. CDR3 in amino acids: CASSLVGPLHF. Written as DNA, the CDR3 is TGTGCCAGCAGCTTAGTGGGGCCCCTCCACTTT.

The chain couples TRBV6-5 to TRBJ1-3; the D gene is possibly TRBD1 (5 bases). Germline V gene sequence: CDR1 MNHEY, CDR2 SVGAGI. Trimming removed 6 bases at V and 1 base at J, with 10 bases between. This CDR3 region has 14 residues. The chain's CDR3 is CASREGTSGNTIYF. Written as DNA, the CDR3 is TGTGCCAGCAGGGAAGGGACTTCTGGAAACACCATATATTTT.

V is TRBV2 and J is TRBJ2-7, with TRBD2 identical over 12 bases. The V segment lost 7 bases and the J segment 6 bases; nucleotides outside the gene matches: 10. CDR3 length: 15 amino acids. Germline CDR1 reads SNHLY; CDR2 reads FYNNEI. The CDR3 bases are TGTGCCAGCAAAGGGACTAGCGGGTGGGCCGCCGAGCAGTACTTC. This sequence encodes CASKGTSGWAAEQYF. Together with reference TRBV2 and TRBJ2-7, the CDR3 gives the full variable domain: EPEVTQTPSHQVTQMGQEVILRCVPISNHLYFYWYRQILGQKVEFLVSFYNNEISEKSEIFDDQFSVERPDGSNFTLKIRSTKLEDSAMYFCASKGTSGWAAEQYFGPGTRLTVT.

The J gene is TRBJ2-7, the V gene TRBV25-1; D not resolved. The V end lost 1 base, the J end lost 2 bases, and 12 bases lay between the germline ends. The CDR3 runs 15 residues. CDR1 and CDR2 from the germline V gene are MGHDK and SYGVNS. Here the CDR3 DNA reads TGTGCCAGCAGTGAATCGTGGGGTCAAACCTACGAGCAGTACTTC. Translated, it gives CASSESWGQTYEQYF.

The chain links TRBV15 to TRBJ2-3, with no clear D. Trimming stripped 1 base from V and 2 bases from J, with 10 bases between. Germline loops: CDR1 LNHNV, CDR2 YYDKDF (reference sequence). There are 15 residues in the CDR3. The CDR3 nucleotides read TGTGCCACCAGCAGAGGAGCAGGACCCACAGATACGCAGTATTTT. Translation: CATSRGAGPTDTQYF.

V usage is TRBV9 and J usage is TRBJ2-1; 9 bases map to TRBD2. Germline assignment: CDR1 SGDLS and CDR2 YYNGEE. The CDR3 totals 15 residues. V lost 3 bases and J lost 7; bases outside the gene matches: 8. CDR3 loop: CASSASGTWDNEQFF. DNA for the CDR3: TGTGCCAGCAGCGCTAGCGGGACTTGGGATAATGAGCAGTTCTTC.

CDR3 DNA: TGTGCCAGCAGCTTTAGCGGGGTCAACACCGGGGAGCTGTTTTTT. Protein: CASSFSGVNTGELFF. The J gene is TRBJ2-2, the V gene TRBV5-4; 8 positions agree with TRBD2. Germline lookup yields CDR1 SGHNT and CDR2 YYREEE (reference sequence). CDR3 length equals 15 residues. The trim removed 2 bases at V and 2 bases at J, leaving 2 bases unmatched.

The CDR3 coding sequence is TGCGCCAGCAGCCAGGGGACCGGGACTACAGAGACCCAGTACTTC. Protein sequence: CASSQGTGTTETQYF. The V and J genes are TRBV4-3 and TRBJ2-5; 7 positions match TRBD2. This CDR3 is built from 15 residues. The V and J ends lost 3 bases and 4 bases, in that order; junction bases with no gene match: 8. The germline gives CDR1 LGHNA, CDR2 YSLEER.

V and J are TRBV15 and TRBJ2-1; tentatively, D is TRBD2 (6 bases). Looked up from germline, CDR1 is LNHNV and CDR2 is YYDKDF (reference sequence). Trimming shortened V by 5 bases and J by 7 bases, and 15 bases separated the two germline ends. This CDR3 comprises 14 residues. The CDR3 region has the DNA TGTGCCACCAGCTTCGCGCCGCGGGGTAATGAGCAGTTCTTC. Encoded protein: CATSFAPRGNEQFF. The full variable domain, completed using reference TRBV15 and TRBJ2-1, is DAMVIQNPRYQVTQFGKPVTLSCSQTLNHNVMYWYQQKSSQAPKLLFHYYDKDFNNEADTPDNFQSRRPNTSFCFLDIRSPGLGDTAMYLCATSFAPRGNEQFFGPGTRLTVL.

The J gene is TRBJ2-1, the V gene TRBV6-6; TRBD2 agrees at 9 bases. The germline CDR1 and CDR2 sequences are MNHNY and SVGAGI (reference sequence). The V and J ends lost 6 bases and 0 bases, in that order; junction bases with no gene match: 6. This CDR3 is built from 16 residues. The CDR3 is CASSHLSGSSYNEQFF. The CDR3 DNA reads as TGTGCCAGCAGCCATCTTAGCGGGAGCTCCTACAATGAGCAGTTCTTC.

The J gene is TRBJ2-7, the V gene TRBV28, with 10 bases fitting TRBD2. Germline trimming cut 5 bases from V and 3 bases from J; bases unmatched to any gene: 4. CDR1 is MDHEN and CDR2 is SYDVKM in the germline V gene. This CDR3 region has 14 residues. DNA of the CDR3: TGTGCCAGCAGTCCGAGGACTAGCGGCTACGAGCAGTACTTC. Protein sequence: CASSPRTSGYEQYF.